The 32 T cell receptor beta chains presented below share a single source sample, sequenced in a study of regulatory T cells in long-lasting Graves disease. Libraries of TCR beta came from iRepertoire HTBI primers plus Arm-PCR of CDR3 regions. TCRdb re-derived calls from the multiplex PCR reads in MiXCR, one entry per CDR3 protein. The table lists about 540,000 distinct CDR3 sequences, approximately 13% of them singletons, with 10% in the top ten. The time point was: newly diagnosed GD, antithyroid drugs for less than 3 months. The TCR library used RNA extracted from PBMCs. The same specimen was also included in a second study, on T cells in Graves' hyperthyroidism and ophthalmopathy.

The material was peripheral blood mononuclear cells (PBMCs), obtained at new diagnosis, from a patient treated with antithyroid drugs. The source is a young man with Graves disease.

The chain employs TRBV7-9 and TRBJ2-7, with TRBD2 as a possible D gene (6 bases). Per germline, CDR1 SEHNR and CDR2 FQNEAQ (reference sequence). V was cut by 1 base and J by 7 bases, with 23 bases left in between. This CDR3 contains 17 residues. The CDR3 DNA sequence: TGTGCCAGCAGCTTAGGCGGTCTTATTGGGGACTCGGGGGAGCAGTACTTC. It encodes CASSLGGLIGDSGEQYF.

The sample holds many counts of this clonotype. The chain links TRBV7-2 to TRBJ2-7; D might be TRBD2 (6 bases). Per germline, CDR1 SGHTA and CDR2 FQGNSA. V was shortened by 3 bases and J by 7 bases, with 16 bases between the two germline ends. This CDR3 has 14 amino acids. CDR3 in DNA: TGTGCCAGCAGCTTGTACGGAGGGGTACGGGAGCAGTACTTC. This encodes CASSLYGGVREQYF.

Worth noting for this clonotype: This may come from a read error, since a much larger clone is one base off. The chain employs TRBV12-3 or TRBV12-4 and TRBJ2-1, with TRBD1 matching over 8 bases. The CDR3 consists of 15 residues. The junction had 17 bases not matched to a gene; V was cut back by 6 bases and J by 13 bases. The CDR3 DNA reads as TGTGCCAGCAGATGGGACAGGAGCCAACAAGAGACCCAGTTCTTC. This codes for CASRWDRSQQETQFF.

At least ten counts were recorded for this clonotype. The J gene is TRBJ2-2, the V gene TRBV11-2; D call uncertain. This CDR3 has 14 residues. Germline V gene lookup returns CDR1 SGHAT and CDR2 FQNNGV. Trimming removed 2 bases at V and 6 bases at J, with 10 bases between. This CDR3 is CASSLSPVPGELFF. In DNA form, the CDR3 reads TGTGCCAGCAGCTTAAGCCCAGTTCCCGGGGAGCTGTTTTTT. The whole variable domain, remainder taken from reference TRBV11-2 and TRBJ2-2, is EAGVAQSPRYKIIEKRQSVAFWCNPISGHATLYWYQQILGQGPKLLIQFQNNGVVDDSQLPKDRFSAERLKGVDSTLKIQPAKLEDSAVYLCASSLSPVPGELFFGEGSRLTVL.

This clonotype has at least ten counts. This sequence joins TRBV6-4 and TRBJ2-3; 7 nucleotides match TRBD2. The CDR3 spans 14 residues. V dropped 4 bases and J dropped 4; count of bases not matched to a gene: 5. CDR1 and CDR2 (germline): MRHNA, SNTAGT. CDR3 DNA: TGTGCCAGCAGTGTCAAAGCGGGACCAGATACGCAGTATTTT. This translates into CASSVKAGPDTQYF.

The chain uses TRBV29-1 and TRBJ2-3; TRBD2 matches at 13 bases. From germline, CDR1 is SQVTM and CDR2 ANQGSEA. This CDR3 is 17 amino acids long. Trimming at V came to 8 bases and at J to 0 bases, leaving 11 bases not matched to a gene. Here the CDR3 reads CSPHGTSGIASTDTQYF. The CDR3 DNA reads as TGCAGCCCCCATGGGACTAGCGGGATCGCTAGCACAGATACGCAGTATTTT.

The genes are TRBV25-1 and TRBJ2-2; D ambiguous. This CDR3 is built from 14 residues. V was cut by 6 bases and J by 1 base, with 9 bases left in between. Looked up from germline, CDR1 is MGHDK and CDR2 is SYGVNS. The DNA for the CDR3 is TGTGCCAGCAGGGAGACCGGGAACACCGGGGAGCTGTTTTTT. Amino acid sequence: CASRETGNTGELFF.

The table lists this clonotype with many counts. The gene calls are TRBV20-1 and TRBJ2-1, with TRBD2 identical over 8 bases. CDR1 and CDR2 (germline): DFQATT, SNEGSKA (reference sequence). This CDR3 comprises 12 residues. V dropped 3 bases and J dropped 8; count of bases not matched to a gene: 3. CDR3 DNA sequence: TGCAGTGCTAGGTCAGCGGGGGATGAGCAGTTCTTC. Translating gives CSARSAGDEQFF.

This clonotype was counted ten times or more. The chain joins TRBV7-9 to TRBJ1-1, with D tentatively TRBD1 (6 bases). This CDR3 is 12 amino acids long. V was cut by 5 bases and J by 6 bases, with 10 bases left in between. CDR1 and CDR2 from the germline V gene are SEHNR and FQNEAQ (reference sequence). The CDR3 is CASSPGQSEAFF. The DNA of the CDR3 is TGTGCCAGCAGCCCCGGACAGTCTGAAGCTTTCTTT.

V gene TRBV18 combines with J gene TRBJ2-7; either TRBD1 or TRBD2 may fit D (7 bases each). The CDR3 runs 14 residues. The germline gives CDR1 KGHSH, CDR2 LQKENI. V lost 5 bases, J lost 4 bases, and 15 bases lay in between. CDR3 coding DNA: TGTGCCAGCTCAAGGGAGGGGGCGGTGTACGAGCAGTACTTC. It codes for CASSREGAVYEQYF.

The chain recombines TRBV30 with TRBJ1-4; the D gene is possibly TRBD1 (5 bases). The germline V gene has CDR1 GTSNPN and CDR2 SVGIG (reference sequence). Trimming removed 1 base from V and 4 bases from J, with 13 bases in between. CDR3 length equals 15 residues. The CDR3: CAWSDVGENNEKLFF. CDR3 in DNA: TGTGCCTGGAGTGATGTGGGGGAGAATAATGAAAAACTGTTTTTT.

This clonotype was seen at least ten times. This chain connects TRBV20-1 to TRBJ1-1; D is possibly TRBD1 (6 bases). Trimming cost V 0 bases and J 0 bases, with 14 bases left between them. The length of the CDR3 is 16 residues. Germline values: CDR1 DFQATT, CDR2 SNEGSKA (reference sequence). CDR3 in DNA: TGCAGTGCTAGAGATTCAGGACAGCACTTGAACACTGAAGCTTTCTTT. It is translated as CSARDSGQHLNTEAFF.

This chain links TRBV6-2 or TRBV6-3 with TRBJ2-7; 14 bases align to TRBD2. V shed 5 bases, J shed 5 bases, and the junction held 8 bases outside the gene matches. The CDR3 runs 16 residues. Germline V CDR1 and CDR2: MNHEY, SVGEGT. CDR3 residues: CASSDLGLAGVNEQYF. The CDR3 DNA sequence: TGTGCCAGCAGTGACCTGGGACTAGCGGGGGTTAACGAGCAGTACTTC.

This clonotype was seen ten or more times. The chain uses TRBV7-2 and TRBJ2-5; D gene uncertain. This CDR3 spans 14 amino acids. Trimming removed 5 bases from V and 5 bases from J, with 15 bases in between. The germline V gene has CDR1 SGHTA and CDR2 FQGNSA. CDR3: CASSPPPARETQYF. The CDR3 region has the DNA TGTGCCAGCAGCCCCCCCCCGGCTCGGGAGACCCAGTACTTC.

As concerns this clonotype: A far larger clone is off by one base, so a read error is likely. The chain joins TRBV11-2 to TRBJ2-3, with 13 bases matching TRBD2. TRBJ2-1 matches the DNA end more closely, so the J call is doubtful. The CDR3 has 15 amino acids. Germline V gives CDR1 SGHAT, CDR2 FQNNGV. The DNA for the CDR3 is TGTGTCAGCAGTTCGGGACTAGCGGGGTACAATGAGCAGTTCTTC. Translating gives CVSSSGLAGYNEQFF.

In this sample, this clonotype turned up many times. The genes are TRBV6-5 and TRBJ2-7; perhaps TRBD2 as D (6 bases). V lost 2 bases and J 6 bases, leaving 11 bases between the germline ends. CDR1 and CDR2 (germline): MNHEY, SVGAGI. The length of the CDR3 is 13 residues. The CDR3 DNA follows: TGTGCCAGCAGTTACGCGGCCGGGGGCGAGCAGTACTTC. This translates into CASSYAAGGEQYF.

About this clonotype itself: A much more abundant neighbour one base away suggests this may be a read error. V gene TRBV2 combines with J gene TRBJ2-7, with no clear D. Trimming shortened V by 1 base and J by 3 bases, and 7 bases separated the two germline ends. Germline loops: CDR1 SNHLY, CDR2 FYNNEI. CDR3 size: 13 residues. CDR3 sequence: CASSEGPIYEQYF. DNA of the CDR3: TGTGCCAGCAGTGAAGGTCCAATCTACGAGCAGTACTTC. The full variable domain, in which reference TRBV2 and TRBJ2-7 provide the parts outside the CDR3, is EPEVTQTPSHQVTQMGQEVILRCVPISNHLYFYWYRQILGQKVEFLVSFYNNEISEKSEIFDDQFSVERPDGSNFTLKIRSTKLEDSAMYFCASSEGPIYEQYFGPGTRLTVT.

A few counts support this clonotype. This chain connects TRBV7-9 to TRBJ2-1; 9 bases map to TRBD2. Germline loops: CDR1 SEHNR, CDR2 FQNEAQ (reference sequence). The CDR3 has 15 amino acids. The V segment lost 3 bases and the J segment 6 bases; nucleotides outside the gene matches: 6. The CDR3 coding sequence is TGTGCCAGCAGCTTCTTTAGGCGGGAGGGCAATGAGCAGTTCTTC. It translates to CASSFFRREGNEQFF.

Notes on this clonotype: With a much larger clone just one base away, this may be a read error. The chain joins TRBV11-2 to TRBJ2-3; 11 bases are a match to TRBD2. This CDR3 has 15 amino acids. Germline CDR1 SGHAT, CDR2 FQNNGV. DNA for the CDR3: TGTGCCAGCAGACCGACTAGCGGGACTGCAGATACGCGGTATTTT. Protein product: CASRPTSGTADTRYF.

This clonotype came up many times. The V call is TRBV7-9, the J call TRBJ2-7, with 7 bases fitting TRBD2. The CDR3 loop spans 17 amino acids. CDR1 is SEHNR, CDR2 FQNEAQ, per germline (reference sequence). The ends lost 4 bases at V and 2 bases at J; junction bases unmatched: 14. In DNA, the CDR3 is TGTGCCAGCAGCTCGACCGGGGGGAAAAAACCAACCTACGAGCAGTACTTC. Amino acid sequence: CASSSTGGKKPTYEQYF.

This clonotype turned up a few times. The chain uses TRBV3-1 and TRBJ2-1, with 9 bases fitting TRBD2. Germline lookup yields CDR1 LGHDT and CDR2 YNNKEL (reference sequence). This CDR3 spans 18 amino acids. V trimming: 2 bases; J trimming: 8 bases; junction bases outside the gene matches: 16. The chain's CDR3 is CASSQLLTGTSPKDEQFF. The CDR3, as DNA: TGTGCCAGCAGCCAACTCTTGACCGGGACTAGCCCGAAGGATGAGCAGTTCTTC.

The table lists this clonotype with many counts. The J gene is TRBJ2-5, the V gene TRBV18; TRBD2 might be the D (6 bases). Germline V lookup: CDR1 KGHSH, CDR2 LQKENI. The CDR3 extends over 15 amino acids. V gave up 1 base and J gave up 2 bases, with 11 bases separating them. The CDR3 reads CASSPRAGTQETQYF. As DNA, the CDR3 is TGTGCCAGCTCACCACGGGCCGGGACTCAAGAGACCCAGTACTTC.

This clonotype was seen ten or more times. The genes are TRBV24-1 and TRBJ2-1, with D perhaps matching TRBD2 (7 bases). The CDR3 loop spans 16 amino acids. Trimming left V 0 bases short and J 8 bases short, with 16 bases between. Germline-derived CDR1 and CDR2 are KGHDR and SFDVKD. CDR3 in DNA: TGTGCCACCAGTGATTTGAGGTTTGGGGGGGCGGATGAGCAGTTCTTC. Protein: CATSDLRFGGADEQFF.

As to this clonotype: A read error is possible here, since a much larger clone lies one base away. This chain's CDR3 is CASSESRQGGETQYF. As DNA, the CDR3 is TGTGCCAGCAGTGAGTCGAGGCAGGGGGGAGAGACCCAGTACTTC. The chain uses TRBV6-2 or TRBV6-3 and TRBJ2-5, with D possibly TRBD1 on 7 matching bases. The length of the CDR3 is 15 residues. Germline V gene sequence: CDR1 MNHEY, CDR2 SVGEGT. Trimming pared 5 bases from V and 4 bases from J, leaving 17 bases between.

This clonotype occurred once. This likely traces to a read error, being one base from a far larger clone. The chain carries TRBV12-3 or TRBV12-4 and TRBJ2-7; D gene unclear. The V gene lost 7 bases and the J gene lost 7 bases, with 14 bases spanning the gap. CDR3 length: 12 residues. CDR3: CASTETRHEQYF. CDR3 in DNA: TGTGCCAGCACAGAGACTCGGCATGAGCAGTACTTC.

This CDR3 reads CASSQMTSANYNEQFF. The CDR3 coding sequence is TGTGCCTCATCTCAGATGACTAGCGCGAATTACAATGAGCAGTTCTTC. The genes are TRBV30 and TRBJ2-1; 8 nucleotides line up with TRBD2. The CDR3 loop spans 16 amino acids. V shed 7 bases and J 4 bases; nucleotides not matched to a gene: 15. The germline gives CDR1 GTSNPN, CDR2 SVGIG (reference sequence).

V and J are TRBV20-1 and TRBJ1-5; D might be TRBD1 (5 bases). The germline CDR1 and CDR2 sequences are DFQATT and SNEGSKA (reference sequence). The CDR3 runs to 13 residues. Trimming cost V 5 bases and J 4 bases, with 12 bases left between them. This chain's CDR3 is CSASRGWNQPQHF. In nucleotides, the CDR3 is TGCAGTGCTTCGCGGGGGTGGAATCAGCCCCAGCATTTT.

This clonotype was counted many times. The rearrangement joins TRBV9 to TRBJ1-1; D not resolved. V lost 4 bases to trimming and J lost 1 base, with 11 bases between them. The CDR3 totals 14 residues. From germline, CDR1 is SGDLS and CDR2 YYNGEE. The CDR3: CASSPRHKNTEAFF. CDR3 nucleotides: TGTGCCAGCAGCCCACGACACAAGAACACTGAAGCTTTCTTT.

The J gene is TRBJ2-1, the V gene TRBV24-1, with TRBD1 identical over 7 bases. This CDR3 is 11 amino acids long. Germline CDR1 and CDR2: KGHDR and SFDVKD. After removal of 3 bases from V and 13 bases from J, the junction contained 2 bases not matched to a gene. The CDR3 region has the DNA TGTGCCACCAGTGATAGGGACAGTCAGTTCTTC. It encodes CATSDRDSQFF.

V usage is TRBV7-9 and J usage is TRBJ1-2, with D possibly matching TRBD1 (6 bases). The ends were cut back, 1 base at V and 5 bases at J, with 11 bases in the middle. The CDR3 has 14 residues. The V gene's germline CDR1 is SEHNR and CDR2 FQNEAQ (reference sequence). CDR3 nucleotides: TGTGCCAGCAGCTTAGATGGGGGCGTTTATGGCTACACCTTC. Its translation: CASSLDGGVYGYTF.

The chain combines TRBV11-2 with TRBJ2-1, with 9 nucleotides matching TRBD2. Germline CDR1 and CDR2: SGHAT and FQNNGV. The CDR3 length is 15 residues. V shed 6 bases and J 7 bases; nucleotides not matched to a gene: 10. The CDR3 here is CASRLRVSGRNEQFF. The CDR3 DNA sequence: TGTGCCAGCAGGCTGCGGGTTAGCGGGAGAAATGAGCAGTTCTTC.

This clonotype came up many times. CDR3 bases: TGTGCCAGCAACCGGGACAGCCGATCTAACTATGGCTACACCTTC. Residues: CASNRDSRSNYGYTF. The chain carries TRBV28 and TRBJ1-2, with 7 bases identical to TRBD1. In germline, CDR1 is MDHEN, CDR2 SYDVKM. The ends lost 7 bases at V and 0 bases at J; junction bases unmatched: 8. The CDR3 runs to 15 residues.